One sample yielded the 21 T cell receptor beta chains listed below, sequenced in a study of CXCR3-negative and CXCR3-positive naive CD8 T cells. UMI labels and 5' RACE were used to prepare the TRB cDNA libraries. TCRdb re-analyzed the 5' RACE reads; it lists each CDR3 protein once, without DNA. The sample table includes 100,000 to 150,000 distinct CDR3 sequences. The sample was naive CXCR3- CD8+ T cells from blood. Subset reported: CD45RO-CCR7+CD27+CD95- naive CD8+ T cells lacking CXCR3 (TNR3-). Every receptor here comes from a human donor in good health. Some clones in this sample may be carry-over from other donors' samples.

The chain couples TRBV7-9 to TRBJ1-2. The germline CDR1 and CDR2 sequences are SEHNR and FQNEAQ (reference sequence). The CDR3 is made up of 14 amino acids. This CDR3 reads CASSLSESNYGYTF.

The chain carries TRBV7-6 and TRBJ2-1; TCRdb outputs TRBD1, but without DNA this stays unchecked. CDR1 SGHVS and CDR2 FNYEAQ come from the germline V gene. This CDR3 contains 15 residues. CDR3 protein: CASSSGERSYNEQFF.

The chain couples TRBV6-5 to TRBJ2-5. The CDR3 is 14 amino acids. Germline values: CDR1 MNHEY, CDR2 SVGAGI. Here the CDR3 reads CASTGTASRETQYF.

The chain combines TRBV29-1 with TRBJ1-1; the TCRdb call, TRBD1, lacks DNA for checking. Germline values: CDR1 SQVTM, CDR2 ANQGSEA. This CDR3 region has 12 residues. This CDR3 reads CSVRASNTEAFF.

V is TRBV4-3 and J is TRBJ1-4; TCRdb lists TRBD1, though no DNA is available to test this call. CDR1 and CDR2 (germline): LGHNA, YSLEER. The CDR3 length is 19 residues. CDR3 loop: CASSRYTGTGEYGDEKLFF.

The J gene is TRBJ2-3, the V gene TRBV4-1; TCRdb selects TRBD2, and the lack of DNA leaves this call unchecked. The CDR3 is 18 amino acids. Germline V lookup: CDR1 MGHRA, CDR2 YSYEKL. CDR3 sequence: CASSQKAGGGGPTDTQYF.

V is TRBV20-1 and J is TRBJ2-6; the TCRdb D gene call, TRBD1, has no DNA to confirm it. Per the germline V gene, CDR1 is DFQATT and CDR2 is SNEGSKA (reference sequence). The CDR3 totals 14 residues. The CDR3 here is CSARDEGELNVLTF.

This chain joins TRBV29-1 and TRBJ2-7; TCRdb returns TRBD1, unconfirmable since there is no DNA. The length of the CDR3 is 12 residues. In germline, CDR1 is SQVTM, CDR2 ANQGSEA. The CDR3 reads CSVLDNSYEQYF.

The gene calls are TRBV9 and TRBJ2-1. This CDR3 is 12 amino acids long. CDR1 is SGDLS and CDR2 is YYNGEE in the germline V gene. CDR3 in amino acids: CASSGSSVEQFF.

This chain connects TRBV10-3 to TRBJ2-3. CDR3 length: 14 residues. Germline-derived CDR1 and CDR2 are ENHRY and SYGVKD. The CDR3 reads CAISRSQPTDTQYF.

The CDR3 spells CASSPKRQGGGEQFF. The gene calls are TRBV19 and TRBJ2-1; TCRdb picks TRBD1, but there is no DNA to check that call. The CDR3 has 15 amino acids. Germline V gene lookup returns CDR1 LNHDA and CDR2 SQIVND (reference sequence). Based on the CDR3 plus reference TRBV19 and TRBJ2-1, the full variable domain is DGGITQSPKYLFRKEGQNVTLSCEQNLNHDAMYWYRQDPGQGLRLIYYSQIVNDFQKGDIAEGYSVSREKKESFPLTVTSAQKNPTAFYLCASSPKRQGGGEQFFGPGTRLTVL.

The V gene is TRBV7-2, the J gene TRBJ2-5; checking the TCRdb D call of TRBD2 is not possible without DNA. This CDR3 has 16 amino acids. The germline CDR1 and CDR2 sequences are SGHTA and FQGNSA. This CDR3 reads CASNPPGLARGETQYF.

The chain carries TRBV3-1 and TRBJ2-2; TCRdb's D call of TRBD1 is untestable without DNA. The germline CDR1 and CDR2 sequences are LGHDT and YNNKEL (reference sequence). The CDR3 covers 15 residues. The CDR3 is CASSQTGMNTGELFF.

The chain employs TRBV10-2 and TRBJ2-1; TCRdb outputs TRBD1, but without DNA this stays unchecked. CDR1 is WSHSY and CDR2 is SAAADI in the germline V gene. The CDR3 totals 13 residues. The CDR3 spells CASRGGDYNEQFF.

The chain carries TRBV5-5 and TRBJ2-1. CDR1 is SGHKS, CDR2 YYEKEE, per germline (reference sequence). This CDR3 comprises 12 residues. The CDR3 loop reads CASSLPRNEQFF.

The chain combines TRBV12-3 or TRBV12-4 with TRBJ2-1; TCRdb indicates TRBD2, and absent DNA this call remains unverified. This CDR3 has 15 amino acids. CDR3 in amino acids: CASRSSGGQPDEQFF.

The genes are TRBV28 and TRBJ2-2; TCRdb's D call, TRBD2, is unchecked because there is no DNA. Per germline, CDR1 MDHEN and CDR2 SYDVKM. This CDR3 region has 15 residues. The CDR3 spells CASSPGLAYTGELFF. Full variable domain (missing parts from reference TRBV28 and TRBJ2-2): DVKVTQSSRYLVKRTGEKVFLECVQDMDHENMFWYRQDPGLGLRLIYFSYDVKMKEKGDIPEGYSVSREKKERFSLILESASTNQTSMYLCASSPGLAYTGELFFGEGSRLTVL.

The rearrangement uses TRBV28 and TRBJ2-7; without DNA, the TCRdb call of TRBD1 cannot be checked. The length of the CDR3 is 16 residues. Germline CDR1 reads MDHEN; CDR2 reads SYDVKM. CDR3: CASSSPPGTGGGMQYF. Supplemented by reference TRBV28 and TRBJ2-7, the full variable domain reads DVKVTQSSRYLVKRTGEKVFLECVQDMDHENMFWYRQDPGLGLRLIYFSYDVKMKEKGDIPEGYSVSREKKERFSLILESASTNQTSMYLCASSSPPGTGGGMQYFGPGTRLTVT.

This CDR3 reads CASSTDWSSSYNSPLHF. This chain uses TRBV12-3 or TRBV12-4 with TRBJ1-6. This CDR3 comprises 17 residues.

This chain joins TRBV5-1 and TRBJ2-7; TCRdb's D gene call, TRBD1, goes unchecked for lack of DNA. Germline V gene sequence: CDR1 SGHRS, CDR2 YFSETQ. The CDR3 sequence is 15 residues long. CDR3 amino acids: CASSFRTDPFYEQYF.

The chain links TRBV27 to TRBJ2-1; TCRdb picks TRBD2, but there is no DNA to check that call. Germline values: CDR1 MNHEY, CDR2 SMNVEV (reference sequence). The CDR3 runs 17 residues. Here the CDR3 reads CASSPSRGLAGLNEQFF.